Below are 10 T cell receptor beta chains sequenced from a single sample in a study of vaccination effects on CD4 cells after COVID-19. TCRdb's copy holds only in-frame clones and misses some; the assay was immunoSEQ multiplex PCR. This table holds approximately 15,000 clones, over 65% found once. Before sequencing, viral peptide pools were used by the ViraFEST assay to expand antigen-specific CD4+ T cells. Culturing for around 10 days preceded CD4+ T cell isolation. Their antigens remain unidentified. Sample: CD4+ T cells from PBMCs cultured with HCoV-229E spike peptides, taken before COVID-19 vaccination. All receptors derive from a human donor who received a COVID-19 vaccine.

This chain connects TRBV3-1 (or the pseudogene TRBV3-2) to TRBJ2-7; 10 bases align to TRBD1. Per the germline V gene, CDR1 is LGHDT and CDR2 is YNNKEL (reference sequence). This CDR3 comprises 14 residues. The trim removed 6 bases at V and 3 bases at J, leaving 5 bases unmatched. CDR3 nucleotides: TGTGCCAGCAGACAGGACAGGGGGAACTACGAGCAGTACTTC. Translating gives CASRQDRGNYEQYF.

There are a few counts of this clone. V gene TRBV18 combines with J gene TRBJ1-3; D not resolved. The CDR3 consists of 17 residues. Germline V CDR1 and CDR2: KGHSH, LQKENI. Trimming pared 3 bases from V and 2 bases from J, leaving 17 bases between. CDR3 sequence: CASSPGVPLAPGNTIYF. In DNA form, the CDR3 reads TGTGCCAGCTCACCCGGCGTCCCTCTAGCACCTGGAAACACCATATATTTT.

The CDR3 reads CATSTGPALRESAEAFF. The CDR3 nucleotides read TGTGCCACCTCAACGGGGCCTGCCCTCAGGGAATCCGCTGAAGCTTTCTTT. V is TRBV19 and J is TRBJ1-1; TRBD1 might be the D (5 bases). This CDR3 region has 17 residues. V was pared by 10 bases and J by 6 bases, with 30 bases between. Germline CDR1 is LNHDA and CDR2 is SQIVND (reference sequence). Drawing the rest from reference TRBV19 and TRBJ1-1, the complete variable domain is DGGITQSPKYLFRKEGQNVTLSCEQNLNHDAMYWYRQDPGQGLRLIYYSQIVNDFQKGDIAEGYSVSREKKESFPLTVTSAQKNPTAFYLCATSTGPALRESAEAFFGQGTRLTVV.

This clone is a singleton in its sample. The chain links TRBV20-1 to TRBJ1-2; D call uncertain. Germline CDR1 reads DFQATT; CDR2 reads SNEGSKA (reference sequence). Trimming removed 8 bases from V and 5 bases from J, with 9 bases in between. The CDR3 extends over 10 amino acids. The chain's CDR3 is CSFLGYGYTF. DNA of the CDR3: TGCAGTTTCCTAGGGTATGGCTACACCTTC.

V usage is TRBV28 and J usage is TRBJ1-2; the match to TRBD1 covers 9 bases. The J segment lost 4 bases and the V segment lost 1 base, leaving 4 bases of the junction unmatched. The CDR3 is 15 amino acids. Per the germline V gene, CDR1 is MDHEN and CDR2 is SYDVKM. The CDR3 region has the DNA TGTGCCAGCAGTTTATTGGGACAGGGATCCTATGGCTACACCTTC. Protein product: CASSLLGQGSYGYTF.

By proportion, this clone is medium-sized (0.01 to 0.1%). The sample holds other DNA sequences that translate to the same CDR3. This chain joins TRBV7-2 and TRBJ2-2, with D uncertain. Germline CDR1 SGHTA, CDR2 FQGNSA. V was cut by 4 bases and J by 3 bases, with 3 bases left in between. The CDR3 consists of 12 residues. The chain's CDR3 is CASSSDTGELFF. CDR3 DNA sequence: TGTGCCAGCAGCTCAGACACCGGGGAGCTGTTTTTT.

The chain joins TRBV28 to TRBJ1-6; TRBD1 aligns across 9 bases. The germline V gene has CDR1 MDHEN and CDR2 SYDVKM. V lost 2 bases and J lost 10; bases outside the gene matches: 3. The CDR3 is 14 residues long. CDR3 residues: CASSLGTGRSPLHF. The CDR3, as DNA: TGTGCCAGCAGTTTAGGGACAGGGAGATCACCCCTCCACTTT.

This sequence joins TRBV2 and TRBJ1-1, with TRBD1 matching 8 bases. The germline V gene has CDR1 SNHLY and CDR2 FYNNEI. The CDR3 is 14 amino acids. After removal of 9 bases from V and 1 base from J, the junction contained 7 bases not matched to a gene. The CDR3 spells CASKSDRANTEAFF. CDR3 nucleotide sequence: TGTGCCAGTAAATCGGACAGGGCGAACACTGAAGCTTTCTTT.

The chain joins TRBV28 to TRBJ1-1, with a possible D match to TRBD1 (5 bases). This CDR3 contains 15 residues. Between the trimmed V and J ends, which lost 5 bases and 1 base, there was a span of 14 bases. The V gene's germline CDR1 is MDHEN and CDR2 SYDVKM. This chain's CDR3 is CASSPRDGPNTEAFF. As DNA, the CDR3 is TGTGCCAGCAGTCCACGGGACGGCCCGAACACTGAAGCTTTCTTT.

The V gene is TRBV5-1, the J gene TRBJ1-6, with a tentative D call TRBD1 (5 bases). The CDR3 contains 14 residues. The germline V and J ends were trimmed by 5 bases and 8 bases, with 14 bases remaining between them. Germline assignment: CDR1 SGHRS and CDR2 YFSETQ. The CDR3 spells CASRSPGSHSPLHF. The CDR3 DNA is TGCGCCAGCAGGTCTCCAGGGAGCCATTCACCCCTCCACTTT. Combining the CDR3 with reference TRBV5-1 and TRBJ1-6 gives the whole variable domain KAGVTQTPRYLIKTRGQQVTLSCSPISGHRSVSWYQQTPGQGLQFLFEYFSETQRNKGNFPGRFSGRQFSNSRSEMNVSTLELGDSALYLCASRSPGSHSPLHFGNGTRLTVT.